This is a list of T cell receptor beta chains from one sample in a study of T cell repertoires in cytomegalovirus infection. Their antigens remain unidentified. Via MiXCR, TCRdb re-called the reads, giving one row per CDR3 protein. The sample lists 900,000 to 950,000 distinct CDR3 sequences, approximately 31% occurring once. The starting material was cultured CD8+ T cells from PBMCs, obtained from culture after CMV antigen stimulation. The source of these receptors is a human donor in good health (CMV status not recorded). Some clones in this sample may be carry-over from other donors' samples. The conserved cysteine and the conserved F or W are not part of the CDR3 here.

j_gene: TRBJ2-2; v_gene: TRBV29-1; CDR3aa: SVEWAVANTGELF
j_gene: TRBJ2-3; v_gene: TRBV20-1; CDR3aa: SASPIAGVASSTDTQY
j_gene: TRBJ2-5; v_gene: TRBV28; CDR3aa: ASSFGEGLAGGLAKETQY
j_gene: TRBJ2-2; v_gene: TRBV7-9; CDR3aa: ASSQTTNTGELF
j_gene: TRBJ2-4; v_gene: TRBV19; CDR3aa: ASSIVSLAKNIQY
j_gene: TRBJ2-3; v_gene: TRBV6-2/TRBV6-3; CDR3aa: ASSYRAIAAGVASTDTQY
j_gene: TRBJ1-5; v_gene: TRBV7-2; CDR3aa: ASSLLGLREFEAQH
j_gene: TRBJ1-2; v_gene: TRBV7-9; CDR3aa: ASSGRLWGYT
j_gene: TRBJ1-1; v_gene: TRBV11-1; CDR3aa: ASSLQGDYTEAF
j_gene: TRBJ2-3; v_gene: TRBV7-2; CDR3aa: ASSPPGLAGYLGTDTQY
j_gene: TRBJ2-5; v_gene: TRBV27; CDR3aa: ASSLLGGETQY
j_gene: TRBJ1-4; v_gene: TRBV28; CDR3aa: ATDKTASDDEKLF
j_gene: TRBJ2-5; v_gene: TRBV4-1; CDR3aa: ASRQLPGLGRETQY
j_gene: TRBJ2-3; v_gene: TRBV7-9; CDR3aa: ASSLRGRNTDTQY
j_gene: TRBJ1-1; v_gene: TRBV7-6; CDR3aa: ATSPRGGTEAF
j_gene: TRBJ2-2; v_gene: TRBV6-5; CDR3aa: ASSFGAGDTGELF
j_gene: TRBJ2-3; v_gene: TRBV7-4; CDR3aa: ASSLAERSTDTQY
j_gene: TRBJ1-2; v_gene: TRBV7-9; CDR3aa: ASSSGDDYGYT
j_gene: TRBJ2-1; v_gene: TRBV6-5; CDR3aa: ASSLAPAGPSLYNEQF
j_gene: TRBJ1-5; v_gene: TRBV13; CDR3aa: ASSGGQGANQPQH
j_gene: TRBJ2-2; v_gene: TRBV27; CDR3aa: ASSSLAGRNTGELF
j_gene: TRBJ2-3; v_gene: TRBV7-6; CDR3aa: ASSQDTSGGANADTQY
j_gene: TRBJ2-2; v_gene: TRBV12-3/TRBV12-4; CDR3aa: ASSLEAGSGELF
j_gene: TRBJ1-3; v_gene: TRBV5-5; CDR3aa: ASSLVMHSGNTIY
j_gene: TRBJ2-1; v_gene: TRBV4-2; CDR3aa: ASSQARGGGNEQF